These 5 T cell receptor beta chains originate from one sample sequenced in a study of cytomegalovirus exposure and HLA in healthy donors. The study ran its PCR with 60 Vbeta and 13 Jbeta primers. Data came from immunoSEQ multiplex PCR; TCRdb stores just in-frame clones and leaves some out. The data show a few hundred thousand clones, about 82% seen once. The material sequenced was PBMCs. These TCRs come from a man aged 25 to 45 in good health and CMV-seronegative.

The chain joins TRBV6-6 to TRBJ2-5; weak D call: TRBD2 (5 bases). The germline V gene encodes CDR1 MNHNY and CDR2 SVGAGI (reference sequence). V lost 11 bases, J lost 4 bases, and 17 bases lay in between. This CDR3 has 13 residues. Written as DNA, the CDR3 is TGTGCCTCCGGCCGGGGAGTGGGAGAGACCCAGTACTTC. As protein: CASGRGVGETQYF.

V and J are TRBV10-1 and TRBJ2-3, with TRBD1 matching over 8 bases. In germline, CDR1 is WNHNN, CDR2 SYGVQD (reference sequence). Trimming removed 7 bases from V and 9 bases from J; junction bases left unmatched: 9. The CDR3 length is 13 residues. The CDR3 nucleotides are TGCGCCAGCAACCCTGGACAGGGCGGAACGCAGTATTTT. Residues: CASNPGQGGTQYF.

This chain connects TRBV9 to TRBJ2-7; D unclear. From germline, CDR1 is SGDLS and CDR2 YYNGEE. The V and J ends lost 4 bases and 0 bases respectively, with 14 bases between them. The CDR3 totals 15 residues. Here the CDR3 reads CASSSSTDPSYEQYF. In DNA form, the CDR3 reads TGTGCCAGCAGCTCCTCGACTGACCCCTCCTACGAGCAGTACTTC.

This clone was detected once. The CDR3 nucleotides read TGCGCCAGCAGCTTGGAGAGTGGTGGCAGGGAGCAGTACTTC. Its translation is CASSLESGGREQYF. The rearrangement joins TRBV5-1 to TRBJ2-7; no definite D call. In germline, CDR1 is SGHRS, CDR2 YFSETQ. This CDR3 is 14 amino acids long. V was pared by 0 bases and J by 7 bases, with 14 bases between.

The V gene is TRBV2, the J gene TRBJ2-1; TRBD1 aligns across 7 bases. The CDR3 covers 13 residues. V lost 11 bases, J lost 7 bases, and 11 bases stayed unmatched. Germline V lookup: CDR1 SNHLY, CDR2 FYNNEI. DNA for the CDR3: TGTGCCGGAACGACAGGGCGGAGGAATGAGCAGTTCTTC. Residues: CAGTTGRRNEQFF.